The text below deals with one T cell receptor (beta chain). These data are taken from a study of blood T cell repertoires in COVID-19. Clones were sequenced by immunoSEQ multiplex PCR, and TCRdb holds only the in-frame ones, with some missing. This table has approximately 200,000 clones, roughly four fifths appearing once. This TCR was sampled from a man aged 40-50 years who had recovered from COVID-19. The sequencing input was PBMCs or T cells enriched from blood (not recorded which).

The CDR3 nucleotides are TGTGCCAGTAGTCGGGACACTAATCAGCCCCAGCATTTT. This encodes CASSRDTNQPQHF. The chain combines TRBV19 with TRBJ1-5, with D maybe TRBD1 (6 bases). The V end was cut by 5 bases, the J end by 4 bases, with 9 bases between. The germline V gene encodes CDR1 LNHDA and CDR2 SQIVND (reference sequence). The CDR3 covers 13 residues. The full variable domain, completed using reference TRBV19 and TRBJ1-5, is DGGITQSPKYLFRKEGQNVTLSCEQNLNHDAMYWYRQDPGQGLRLIYYSQIVNDFQKGDIAEGYSVSREKKESFPLTVTSAQKNPTAFYLCASSRDTNQPQHFGDGTRLSIL.